This is a list of T cell receptor beta chains from one sample in a study of shared clonotypes between healthy human individuals. TCRdb's copy holds only in-frame clones and misses some; the assay was immunoSEQ multiplex PCR. The sample records 2 million to 2.5 million clones, around 95% being singletons. Sequenced material: naive CD4+ T cells sorted from blood. The receptors originated from a man between 18 and 29 years old in good health. The CDR3 runs from the conserved cysteine through the conserved F or W. D genes are given only for firm matches. Not every row has a clone size; where given, it reads once, few, many or a size class.

size: -
D: -
V: TRBV2
J: TRBJ2-1
CDR3: CASRRLNEQFF
DNA: TGTGCCAGCAGACGGTTGAATGAGCAGTTCTTC

size: -
D: TRBD1
V: TRBV4-3
J: TRBJ2-3
CDR3: CASSQEGTGGSDTQYF
DNA: TGCGCCAGCAGCCAAGAAGGGACAGGGGGCTCTGATACGCAGTATTTT

size: -
D: -
V: TRBV7-2
J: TRBJ2-6
CDR3: CASTSDSSGANVLTF
DNA: TGTGCCAGCACCTCGGACAGCTCTGGGGCCAACGTCCTGACTTTC

size: -
D: -
V: TRBV10-3
J: TRBJ2-2
CDR3: CAIRKTGNTGELFF
DNA: TGTGCCATCAGGAAGACAGGAAACACCGGGGAGCTGTTTTTT

size: -
D: -
V: TRBV19
J: TRBJ1-5
CDR3: CASSINLYGRQPQHF
DNA: TGTGCCAGTAGTATAAACCTCTACGGAAGGCAGCCCCAGCATTTT

size: -
D: TRBD2
V: TRBV6-5
J: TRBJ2-5
CDR3: CASSYKTSGGSETQYF
DNA: TGTGCCAGCAGTTACAAGACTAGCGGGGGTTCAGAGACCCAGTACTTC

size: once
D: TRBD1
V: TRBV27
J: TRBJ2-1
CDR3: CASSLARLGQGNEQFF
DNA: TGTGCCAGCAGTTTGGCCCGGTTAGGACAGGGAAATGAGCAGTTCTTC

size: -
D: TRBD1
V: TRBV28
J: TRBJ2-5
CDR3: CASSATGQGSKTQYF
DNA: TGTGCCAGCAGTGCTACGGGACAGGGGTCGAAGACCCAGTACTTC

size: -
D: -
V: TRBV7-2
J: TRBJ1-6
CDR3: CASSLDRTRRPLHF
DNA: TGTGCCAGCAGCTTAGACAGGACCAGACGGCCCCTCCACTTT

size: -
D: -
V: TRBV5-4
J: TRBJ2-7
CDR3: CASSREGFYEQYF
DNA: TGTGCCAGCAGCCGAGAAGGATTCTACGAGCAGTACTTC

size: -
D: -
V: TRBV6-6
J: TRBJ2-7
CDR3: CASGAGLALEQYF
DNA: TGTGCCTCCGGGGCGGGGTTGGCTCTCGAGCAGTACTTC

size: -
D: TRBD1
V: TRBV4-3
J: TRBJ2-7
CDR3: CASSSGTGGYEQYF
DNA: TGCGCCAGCAGCTCCGGGACAGGGGGGTACGAGCAGTACTTC

size: -
D: -
V: TRBV6-5
J: TRBJ2-7
CDR3: CASSYAYQGFAYEQYF
DNA: TGTGCCAGCAGTTACGCTTATCAGGGTTTTGCCTACGAGCAGTACTTC

size: -
D: -
V: TRBV5-1
J: TRBJ2-3
CDR3: CASSLAAGFYTDTQYF
DNA: TGCGCCAGCAGCTTGGCTGCAGGGTTTTACACAGATACGCAGTATTTT

size: once
D: TRBD2
V: TRBV29-1
J: TRBJ2-1
CDR3: CSVRGGFNEQFF
DNA: TGCAGCGTTCGCGGGGGGTTCAATGAGCAGTTCTTC

size: -
D: TRBD2
V: TRBV2
J: TRBJ2-3
CDR3: CATSAGGSDTQYF
DNA: TGTGCCACCTCAGCGGGAGGGTCGGATACGCAGTATTTT

size: -
D: -
V: TRBV6-4
J: TRBJ2-7
CDR3: CASSKEDSYEQYF
DNA: TGTGCCAGCAGTAAAGAGGACTCCTACGAGCAGTACTTC

size: -
D: -
V: TRBV2
J: TRBJ1-4
CDR3: CASRVDSRTNEKLFF
DNA: TGTGCCAGCAGGGTGGACAGTCGAACTAATGAAAAACTGTTTTTT

size: -
D: -
V: TRBV30
J: TRBJ1-2
CDR3: CAWSNERRANYGYTF
DNA: TGTGCCTGGAGTAATGAACGGAGAGCTAACTATGGCTACACCTTC

size: -
D: TRBD1
V: TRBV6-5
J: TRBJ2-2
CDR3: CASRYRGLNTGELFF
DNA: TGTGCCAGCAGATACAGGGGGCTGAACACCGGGGAGCTGTTTTTT

size: -
D: TRBD1
V: TRBV9
J: TRBJ1-2
CDR3: CASSVDPGGGYGYTF
DNA: TGTGCCAGCAGCGTAGATCCAGGGGGCGGCTATGGCTACACCTTC

size: -
D: TRBD1
V: TRBV5-1
J: TRBJ2-7
CDR3: CASSVGQGGSYEQYF
DNA: TGCGCCAGCAGCGTGGGACAGGGGGGATCCTACGAGCAGTACTTC

size: -
D: TRBD2
V: TRBV7-2
J: TRBJ2-1
CDR3: CASSLGGGRAGNEQFF
DNA: TGTGCCAGCAGCTTAGGCGGCGGGAGGGCCGGCAATGAGCAGTTCTTC

size: -
D: -
V: TRBV6-1
J: TRBJ1-2
CDR3: CASRSLGQQWGYTF
DNA: TGTGCCAGCAGGAGCCTCGGACAGCAATGGGGCTACACCTTC

size: once
D: TRBD1
V: TRBV5-6
J: TRBJ1-6
CDR3: CASSPGQYNSPLHF
DNA: TGTGCCAGCAGCCCGGGACAGTATAATTCACCCCTCCACTTT

size: -
D: TRBD2
V: TRBV5-1
J: TRBJ2-1
CDR3: CASSYTGTKYNEQFF
DNA: TGCGCCAGCAGCTATACCGGGACTAAGTACAATGAGCAGTTCTTC

size: -
D: TRBD2
V: TRBV11-2
J: TRBJ2-3
CDR3: CASIIGLAGVADTQYF
DNA: TGTGCCAGCATCATTGGACTAGCGGGGGTGGCAGATACGCAGTATTTT

size: -
D: TRBD1
V: TRBV19
J: TRBJ1-5
CDR3: CASSIGTGPNQPQHF
DNA: TGTGCCAGTAGTATTGGGACAGGGCCCAATCAGCCCCAGCATTTT

size: -
D: -
V: TRBV28
J: TRBJ2-7
CDR3: CASTDTARVGEQYF
DNA: TGTGCCAGCACCGATACGGCTAGGGTTGGAGAGCAGTACTTC

size: -
D: TRBD1
V: TRBV7-6
J: TRBJ2-1
CDR3: CASRSSDGTVVEQFF
DNA: TGTGCCAGCAGAAGCTCGGACGGGACAGTCGTTGAGCAGTTCTTC

size: once
D: TRBD2
V: TRBV6-5
J: TRBJ2-1
CDR3: CASRPQLAGGEQFF
DNA: TGTGCCAGCAGACCCCAATTAGCGGGGGGGGAGCAGTTCTTC

size: -
D: TRBD1
V: TRBV4-1
J: TRBJ1-6
CDR3: CASSQVSLDRGEYSPLHF
DNA: TGCGCCAGCAGCCAAGTGTCCCTAGACAGGGGCGAGTATTCACCCCTCCACTTT

size: -
D: TRBD2
V: TRBV10-3
J: TRBJ2-1
CDR3: CAISRERGSYNEQFF
DNA: TGTGCCATCAGTCGCGAGCGGGGAAGCTACAATGAGCAGTTCTTC

size: -
D: -
V: TRBV27
J: TRBJ1-2
CDR3: CASSSDRSRLYGYTF
DNA: TGTGCCAGCAGTTCGGACCGCTCCCGGCTCTATGGCTACACCTTC

size: once
D: -
V: TRBV28
J: TRBJ1-1
CDR3: CASGGGRVNTEAFF
DNA: TGTGCCAGCGGGGGTGGTAGGGTGAACACTGAAGCTTTCTTT

size: -
D: -
V: TRBV15
J: TRBJ2-2
CDR3: CATSRDSEGTGELFF
DNA: TGTGCCACCAGCAGAGATAGTGAGGGCACCGGGGAGCTGTTTTTT

size: -
D: -
V: TRBV5-1
J: TRBJ2-4
CDR3: CASSISRGNDIQYF
DNA: TGCGCCAGCAGCATATCTCGGGGTAATGACATTCAGTACTTC